This T cell receptor (beta chain) stems from a study of HIV-infected children after antiretroviral therapy interruption. About the research overall: All children had CD4+ count above 500 and viral load below 50 copies/ml. Most participating children were previously exposed to EBV and CMV.

The TCR library was built from RNA with a 3' RACE protocol and unique molecular identifiers. MiXCR was run by TCRdb on the 3' RACE reads, yielding one entry per CDR3 protein. The data contain 40,000 to 55,000 distinct CDR3 sequences, around 4.5% of them singletons. Germline values: CDR1 SGHRS, CDR2 YFSETQ. Trimming at V came to 4 bases and at J to 5 bases, leaving 6 bases not matched to a gene. The CDR3 is 16 amino acids. This clonotype was seen repeatedly, ten times or more. Its cognate antigen is unknown. Study findings and constraints: Naive CD4+ Gini coefficient rose by interruption end, suggesting clonal expansion.

Treatment given: PENTA 11 planned treatment interruption arm or continuous ART arm. The rearrangement joins TRBV5-1 to TRBJ2-5; TRBD2 aligns across 15 bases. The material was CD45RA+ CD4+ T cells from PBMCs, pooled from several time points, obtained from a donor given antiretroviral therapy, either interrupted or continuous. The subset is: naive CD4+ CD45RA+ CD45RO- T cells. The clonotype originates from a pool of human donors with HIV. The CDR3 spells CASSLGLAGGQETQYF. The CDR3 region has the DNA TGCGCCAGCAGCCTCGGACTAGCGGGGGGGCAGGAGACCCAGTACTTC.